Reported below is one T cell receptor (beta chain). Original analysis: Estimation of nucleated cell counts relied on the amplification of reference gene primers. The data were produced by immunoSEQ multiplex PCR, yet TCRdb's version contains in-frame clones alone and is incomplete. V, J and clone size were drawn from that table, and D and trimming were deduced from the DNA. Of roughly 250,000 clones detected, 80% to 90% appear once; the ten largest clones hold roughly 3.9%. These data originate in a study of blood T cell repertoires in COVID-19. In the study overall: There were acute and convalescent COVID-19 samples, and they came from the United States, Italy and Spain. T cells, B-cell-depleted T cells, or PBMCs supplied cDNA or gDNA.

Trimming cost V 2 bases and J 11 bases, with 15 bases left between them. The CDR3 has 13 amino acids. Germline V gives CDR1 MNHEY, CDR2 SVGAGI. The specimen sequenced was peripheral blood. The clonotype was recovered from a woman between 35 and 50 years old with acute or convalescent COVID-19. V and J are TRBV6-5 and TRBJ1-1; weak D call: TRBD1 (5 bases). In DNA form, the CDR3 reads TGTGCCAGCAGTTACGGGCAGGGCCTAGACGCTTTCTTT. This sequence encodes CASSYGQGLDAFF.